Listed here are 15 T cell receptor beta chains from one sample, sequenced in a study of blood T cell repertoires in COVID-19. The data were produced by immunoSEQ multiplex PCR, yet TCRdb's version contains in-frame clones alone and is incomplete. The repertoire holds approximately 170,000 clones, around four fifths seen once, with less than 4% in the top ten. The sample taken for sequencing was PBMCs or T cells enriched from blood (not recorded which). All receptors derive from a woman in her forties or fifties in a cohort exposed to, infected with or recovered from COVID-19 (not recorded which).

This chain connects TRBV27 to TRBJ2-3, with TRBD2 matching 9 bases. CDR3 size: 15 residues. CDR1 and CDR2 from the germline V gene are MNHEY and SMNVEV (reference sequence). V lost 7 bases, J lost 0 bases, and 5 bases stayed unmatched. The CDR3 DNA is TGTGCCAGCACCTTTAGCGGGAGAAGCACAGATACGCAGTATTTT. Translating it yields CASTFSGRSTDTQYF.

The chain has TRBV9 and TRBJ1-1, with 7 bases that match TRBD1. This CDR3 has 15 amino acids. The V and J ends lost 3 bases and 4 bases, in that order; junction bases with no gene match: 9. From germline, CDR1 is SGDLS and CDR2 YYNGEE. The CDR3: CASSALRQGGTEAFF. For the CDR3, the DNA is TGTGCCAGCAGCGCCTTACGACAGGGAGGCACTGAAGCTTTCTTT.

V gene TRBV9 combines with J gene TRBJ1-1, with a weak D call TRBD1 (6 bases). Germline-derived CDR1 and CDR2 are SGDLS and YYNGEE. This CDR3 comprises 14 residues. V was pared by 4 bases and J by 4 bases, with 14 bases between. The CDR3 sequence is CASSIHRDTTEAFF. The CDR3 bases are TGTGCCAGCAGCATCCACCGGGACACCACTGAAGCTTTCTTT.

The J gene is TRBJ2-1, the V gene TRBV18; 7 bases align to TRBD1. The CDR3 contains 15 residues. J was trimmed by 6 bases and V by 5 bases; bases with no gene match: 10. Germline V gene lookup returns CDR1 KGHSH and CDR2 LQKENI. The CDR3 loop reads CASSARQGTTNEQFF. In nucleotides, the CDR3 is TGTGCCAGCTCAGCTCGACAGGGAACGACCAATGAGCAGTTCTTC. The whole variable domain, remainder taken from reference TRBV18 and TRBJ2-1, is NAGVMQNPRHLVRRRGQEARLRCSPMKGHSHVYWYRQLPEEGLKFMVYLQKENIIDESGMPKERFSAEFPKEGPSILRIQQVVRGDSAAYFCASSARQGTTNEQFFGPGTRLTVL.

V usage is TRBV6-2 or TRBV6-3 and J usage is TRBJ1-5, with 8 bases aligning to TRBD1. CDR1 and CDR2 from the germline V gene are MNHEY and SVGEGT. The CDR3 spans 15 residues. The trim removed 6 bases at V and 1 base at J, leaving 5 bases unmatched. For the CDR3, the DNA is TGTGCCAGCAGCAGACAGGGGTCGAGCAATCAGCCCCAGCATTTT. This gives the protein CASSRQGSSNQPQHF.

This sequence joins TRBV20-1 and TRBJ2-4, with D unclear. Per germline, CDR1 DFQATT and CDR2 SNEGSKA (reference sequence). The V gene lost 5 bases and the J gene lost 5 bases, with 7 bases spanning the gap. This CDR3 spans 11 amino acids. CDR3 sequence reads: CSAGHENIQYF. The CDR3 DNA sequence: TGCAGTGCTGGGCACGAAAACATTCAGTACTTC.

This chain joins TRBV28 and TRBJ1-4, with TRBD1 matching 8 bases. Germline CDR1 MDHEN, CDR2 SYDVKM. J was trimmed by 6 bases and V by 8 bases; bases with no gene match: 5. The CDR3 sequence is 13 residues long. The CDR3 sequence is CASAGQGDEKLFF. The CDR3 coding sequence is TGTGCCAGCGCCGGACAGGGCGATGAAAAACTGTTTTTT.

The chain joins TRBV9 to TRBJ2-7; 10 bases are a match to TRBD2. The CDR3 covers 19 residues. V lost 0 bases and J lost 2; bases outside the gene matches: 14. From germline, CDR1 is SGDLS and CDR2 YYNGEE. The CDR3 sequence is CASSVDETSGFSGTYEQYF. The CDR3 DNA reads TGTGCCAGCAGCGTAGATGAGACTAGCGGGTTCTCGGGGACCTACGAGCAGTACTTC. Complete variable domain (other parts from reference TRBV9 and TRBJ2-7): DSGVTQTPKHLITATGQRVTLRCSPRSGDLSVYWYQQSLDQGLQFLIQYYNGEERAKGNILERFSAQQFPDLHSELNLSSLELGDSALYFCASSVDETSGFSGTYEQYFGPGTRLTVT.

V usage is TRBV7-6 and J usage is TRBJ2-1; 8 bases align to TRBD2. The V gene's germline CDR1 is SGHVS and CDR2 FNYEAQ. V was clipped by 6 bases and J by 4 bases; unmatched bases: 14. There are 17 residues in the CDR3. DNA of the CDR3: TGTGCCAGCAGGAAAGACGGGAGGGCTCTCGGATACAATGAGCAGTTCTTC. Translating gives CASRKDGRALGYNEQFF.

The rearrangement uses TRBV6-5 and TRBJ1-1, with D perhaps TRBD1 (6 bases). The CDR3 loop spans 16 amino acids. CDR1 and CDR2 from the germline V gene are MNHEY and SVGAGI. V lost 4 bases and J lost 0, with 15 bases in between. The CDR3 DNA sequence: TGTGCCAGCAGTTCCGGGGGGGGACAAGTGAACACTGAAGCTTTCTTT. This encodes CASSSGGGQVNTEAFF.

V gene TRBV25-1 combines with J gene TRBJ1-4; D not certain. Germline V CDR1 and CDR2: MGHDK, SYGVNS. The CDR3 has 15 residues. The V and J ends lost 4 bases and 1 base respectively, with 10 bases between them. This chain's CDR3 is CASSVVGVTNEKLFF. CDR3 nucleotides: TGTGCCAGCAGTGTAGTGGGCGTAACTAATGAAAAACTGTTTTTT. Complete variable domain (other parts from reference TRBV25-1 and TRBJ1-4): EADIYQTPRYLVIGTGKKITLECSQTMGHDKMYWYQQDPGMELHLIHYSYGVNSTEKGDLSSESTVSRIRTEHFPLTLESARPSHTSQYLCASSVVGVTNEKLFFGSGTQLSVL.

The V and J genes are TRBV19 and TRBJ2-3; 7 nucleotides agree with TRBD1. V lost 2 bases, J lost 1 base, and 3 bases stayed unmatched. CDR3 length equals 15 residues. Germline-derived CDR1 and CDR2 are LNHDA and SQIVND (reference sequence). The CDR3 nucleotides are TGTGCCAGTAGTATATGGACAGGCGGCACAGATACGCAGTATTTT. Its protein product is CASSIWTGGTDTQYF.

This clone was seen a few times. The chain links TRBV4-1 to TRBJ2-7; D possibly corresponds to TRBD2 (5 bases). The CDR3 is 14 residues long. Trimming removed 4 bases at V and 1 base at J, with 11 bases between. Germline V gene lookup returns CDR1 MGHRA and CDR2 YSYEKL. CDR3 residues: CASSPGGLSYEQYF. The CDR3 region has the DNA TGCGCCAGCAGCCCCGGTGGACTGTCCTACGAGCAGTACTTC.

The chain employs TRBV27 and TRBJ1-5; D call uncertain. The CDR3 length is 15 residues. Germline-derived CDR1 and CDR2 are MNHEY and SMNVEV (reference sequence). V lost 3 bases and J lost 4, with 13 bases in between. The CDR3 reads CASSFEGRGNQPQHF. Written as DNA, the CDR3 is TGTGCCAGCAGTTTTGAGGGCCGGGGTAATCAGCCCCAGCATTTT.

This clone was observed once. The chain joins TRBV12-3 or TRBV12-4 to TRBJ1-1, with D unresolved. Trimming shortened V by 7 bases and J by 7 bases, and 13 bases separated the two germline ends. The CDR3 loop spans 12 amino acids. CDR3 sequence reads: CASTRGGSEAFF. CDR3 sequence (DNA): TGTGCCAGCACCCGAGGAGGCAGTGAAGCTTTCTTT.